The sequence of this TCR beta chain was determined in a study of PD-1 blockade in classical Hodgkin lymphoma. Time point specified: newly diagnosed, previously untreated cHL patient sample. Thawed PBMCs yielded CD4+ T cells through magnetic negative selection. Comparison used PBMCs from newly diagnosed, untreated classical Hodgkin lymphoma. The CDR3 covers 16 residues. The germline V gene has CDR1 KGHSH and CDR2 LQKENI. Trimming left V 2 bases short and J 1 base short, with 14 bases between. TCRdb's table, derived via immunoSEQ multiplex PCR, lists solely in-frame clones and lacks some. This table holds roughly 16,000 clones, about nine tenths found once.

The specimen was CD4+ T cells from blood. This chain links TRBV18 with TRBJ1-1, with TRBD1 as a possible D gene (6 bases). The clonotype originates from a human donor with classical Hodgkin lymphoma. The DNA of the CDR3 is TGTGCCAGCTCACCAGGATCGGTCAGGGGGAACACTGAAGCTTTCTTT. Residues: CASSPGSVRGNTEAFF.